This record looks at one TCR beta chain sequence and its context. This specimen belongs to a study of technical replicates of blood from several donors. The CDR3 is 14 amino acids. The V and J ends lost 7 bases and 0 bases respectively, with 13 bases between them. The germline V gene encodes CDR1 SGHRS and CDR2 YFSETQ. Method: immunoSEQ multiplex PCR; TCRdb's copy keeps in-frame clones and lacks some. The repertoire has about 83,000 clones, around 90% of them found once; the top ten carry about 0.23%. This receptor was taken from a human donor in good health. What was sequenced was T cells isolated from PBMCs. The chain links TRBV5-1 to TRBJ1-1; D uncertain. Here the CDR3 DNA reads TGCGCCAGCGGAGCGGCAGGAATGAACACTGAAGCTTTCTTT. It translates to CASGAAGMNTEAFF.